This TCR beta chain was observed in a study of blood T cell repertoires in COVID-19. Study-wide context: The United States, Italy and Spain provided the acute and convalescent COVID-19 samples. T cells, B-cell-depleted T cells, or PBMCs provided the cDNA or gDNA that served as material.

Under the authors' procedure: Reference gene primer amplification yielded estimated nucleated cell counts. The method was immunoSEQ multiplex PCR; TCRdb's version includes in-frame clones alone and lacks a portion of them. V and J calls and clone size are those listed in that table; D and trimming were worked out from the DNA. Of 140,000 to 150,000 clones in the sample, 80% to 90% were seen once. V was shortened by 4 bases and J by 4 bases, with 11 bases between the two germline ends. The CDR3 is 12 amino acids. Looked up from germline, CDR1 is SQVTM and CDR2 is ANQGSEA. The receptor comes from a woman between 45 and 65 years old with acute or convalescent COVID-19. The chain uses TRBV29-1 and TRBJ2-7; D perhaps matches TRBD2 (6 bases). Sequencing was done on a sample of peripheral blood. The CDR3 sequence is CSVGRGSYEQYF. CDR3 sequence (DNA): TGCAGCGTTGGGAGGGGATCTTACGAGCAGTACTTC.